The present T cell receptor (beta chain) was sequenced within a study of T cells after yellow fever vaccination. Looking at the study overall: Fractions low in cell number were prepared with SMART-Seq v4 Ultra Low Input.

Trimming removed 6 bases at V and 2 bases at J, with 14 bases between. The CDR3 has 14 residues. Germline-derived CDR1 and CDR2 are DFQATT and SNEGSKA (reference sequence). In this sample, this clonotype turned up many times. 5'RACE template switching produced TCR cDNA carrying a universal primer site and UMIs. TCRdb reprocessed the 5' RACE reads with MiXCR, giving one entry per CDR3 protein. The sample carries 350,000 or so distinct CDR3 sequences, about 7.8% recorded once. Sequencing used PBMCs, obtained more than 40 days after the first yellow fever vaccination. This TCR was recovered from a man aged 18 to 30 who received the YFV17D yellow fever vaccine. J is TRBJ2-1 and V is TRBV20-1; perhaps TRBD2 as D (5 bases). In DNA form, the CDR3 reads TGCAGTGCCACAAGAGCGGTAACCTACAATGAGCAGTTCTTC. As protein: CSATRAVTYNEQFF.